The next 30 T cell receptor beta chains were all read from a single sample in a study of blood T cell repertoires in COVID-19. The protocol was immunoSEQ multiplex PCR, while the TCRdb copy is restricted to in-frame clones and leaves out a portion. The sample comprises 350,000 to 450,000 clones, more than 70% of which are singletons, and 1% to 1.5% rests with the top ten. The sample consisted of peripheral blood. These TCRs come from a middle-aged man with acute or convalescent COVID-19.

This sequence joins TRBV7-2 and TRBJ1-5; no clear D gene. This CDR3 has 15 residues. From germline, CDR1 is SGHTA and CDR2 FQGNSA. The V and J ends lost 4 bases and 1 base respectively, with 11 bases between them. The CDR3 sequence: CASSSAGMSNQPQHF. In nucleotides, the CDR3 is TGTGCCAGCAGCTCCGCGGGGATGAGCAATCAGCCCCAGCATTTT.

The chain combines TRBV18 with TRBJ1-1; no reliable D call. CDR1 is KGHSH, CDR2 LQKENI, per germline. V lost 0 bases to trimming and J lost 1 base, with 6 bases between them. CDR3 length equals 14 residues. The CDR3 region is CASSPPAGNTEAFF. In nucleotides, the CDR3 is TGTGCCAGCTCACCACCGGCTGGGAACACTGAAGCTTTCTTT.

The V and J genes are TRBV3-1 (or the pseudogene TRBV3-2) and TRBJ2-7, with D possibly being TRBD2 (5 bases). The CDR3 loop spans 13 amino acids. Germline CDR1 reads LGHDT; CDR2 reads YNNKEL (reference sequence). Trimming shortened V by 2 bases and J by 8 bases, and 13 bases separated the two germline ends. The CDR3 region is CASSQTDSFQQYF. The CDR3 bases are TGTGCCAGCAGCCAAACGGACTCCTTTCAGCAGTACTTC.

The chain is built from TRBV2 and TRBJ1-1, with a possible D match to TRBD1 (6 bases). V was shortened by 9 bases and J by 10 bases, with 15 bases between the two germline ends. Looked up from germline, CDR1 is SNHLY and CDR2 is FYNNEI. This CDR3 is built from 11 residues. Here the CDR3 DNA reads TGTGCCAGATCATCACAGGGCAGAGCTTTCTTT. The encoded protein is CARSSQGRAFF.

This chain links TRBV7-9 with TRBJ2-1; perhaps TRBD1 as D (5 bases). V shed 1 base and J shed 7 bases, with 14 bases lying between them. Per the germline V gene, CDR1 is SEHNR and CDR2 is FQNEAQ (reference sequence). The CDR3 totals 15 residues. The CDR3 nucleotides read TGTGCCAGCAGCTTAGGTTCGATTGGGGCGAATGAGCAGTTCTTC. The encoded protein is CASSLGSIGANEQFF.

The CDR3 here is CASSQDSGGQDTQYF. The CDR3 nucleotides are TGCGCCAGCAGCCAAGATAGCGGGGGGCAAGATACGCAGTATTTT. The chain carries TRBV4-3 and TRBJ2-3; 10 bases agree with TRBD2. CDR1 is LGHNA, CDR2 YSLEER, per germline. The V and J ends lost 0 bases and 5 bases, in that order; junction bases with no gene match: 2. This CDR3 has 15 amino acids.

The V call is TRBV19, the J call TRBJ2-1; maybe TRBD2 (7 bases). In germline, CDR1 is LNHDA, CDR2 SQIVND (reference sequence). The V end was cut by 5 bases, the J end by 7 bases, with 15 bases between. The CDR3 spans 14 residues. CDR3 sequence (DNA): TGTGCCAGTAGTTGGGGGGGCGATAGTAATGAGCAGTTCTTC. This codes for CASSWGGDSNEQFF.

The rearrangement uses TRBV5-5 and TRBJ2-2, with TRBD1 matching 7 bases. CDR1 and CDR2 from the germline V gene are SGHKS and YYEKEE (reference sequence). V was pared by 3 bases and J by 4 bases, with 3 bases of the junction left unmatched. The CDR3 runs to 14 residues. CDR3 sequence (DNA): TGTGCCAGCAGCTGGGACAGTCCCACCGGGGAGCTGTTTTTT. It specifies CASSWDSPTGELFF. Combining the CDR3 with reference TRBV5-5 and TRBJ2-2 gives the whole variable domain DAGVTQSPTHLIKTRGQQVTLRCSPISGHKSVSWYQQVLGQGPQFIFQYYEKEERGRGNFPDRFSARQFPNYSSELNVNALLLGDSALYLCASSWDSPTGELFFGEGSRLTVL.

CDR3 residues: CASSQVQGGQPQHF. CDR3 in DNA: TGTGCCAGCAGCCAAGTTCAGGGAGGTCAGCCCCAGCATTTT. The chain employs TRBV3-1 (or the pseudogene TRBV3-2) and TRBJ1-5; weak D call: TRBD1 (5 bases). V gave up 1 base and J gave up 6 bases, with 10 bases separating them. Germline CDR1 reads LGHDT; CDR2 reads YNNKEL (reference sequence). The CDR3 covers 14 residues.

V usage is TRBV11-2 and J usage is TRBJ2-7; possibly TRBD2 for D (7 bases). The length of the CDR3 is 15 residues. Germline assignment: CDR1 SGHAT and CDR2 FQNNGV. V was pared by 6 bases and J by 4 bases, with 19 bases between. DNA for the CDR3: TGTGCCAGCAGTCGCCCTCGCGGGGGCGGGTACGAGCAGTACTTC. It encodes CASSRPRGGGYEQYF.

This chain connects TRBV7-8 to TRBJ2-6; TRBD2 aligns across 8 bases. The CDR3 is 17 residues long. The germline CDR1 and CDR2 sequences are SGHVS and FQNEAQ. V trimming: 7 bases; J trimming: 0 bases; junction bases outside the gene matches: 8. As DNA, the CDR3 is TGTGCCAGCATCTCAAGCGGGGGCTACTCTGGGGCCAACGTCCTGACTTTC. This codes for CASISSGGYSGANVLTF.

The V and J genes are TRBV7-2 and TRBJ1-5; D uncertain. The CDR3 extends over 13 amino acids. Germline V gives CDR1 SGHTA, CDR2 FQGNSA. Trimming removed 1 base from V and 5 bases from J, with 6 bases in between. Here the CDR3 reads CASSLGLDQPQHF. The CDR3 DNA reads as TGTGCCAGCAGCTTAGGACTCGATCAGCCCCAGCATTTT.

This rearrangement joins TRBV30 to TRBJ2-1; 12 nucleotides align to TRBD2. J was trimmed by 4 bases and V by 0 bases; bases with no gene match: 7. CDR1 is GTSNPN, CDR2 SVGIG, per germline (reference sequence). There are 17 residues in the CDR3. DNA of the CDR3: TGTGCCTGGAGTGTTCTAGCGGGGGGGAAATTTTACAATGAGCAGTTCTTC. Translated, it gives CAWSVLAGGKFYNEQFF.

This chain uses TRBV7-9 with TRBJ1-4, with 7 bases aligning to TRBD1. Per germline, CDR1 SEHNR and CDR2 FQNEAQ (reference sequence). V lost 5 bases and J lost 6; bases outside the gene matches: 3. The CDR3 has 13 amino acids. CDR3 DNA: TGTGCCAGCAGCGGCAGGGGGGATGAAAAACTGTTTTTT. This translates into CASSGRGDEKLFF.

This rearrangement joins TRBV9 to TRBJ1-4; TRBD1 matches 12 bases. J was trimmed by 8 bases and V by 2 bases; bases with no gene match: 4. The CDR3 is 15 residues long. Germline V gene sequence: CDR1 SGDLS, CDR2 YYNGEE. The CDR3 loop reads CASSVGTGGGEKLFF. The CDR3 DNA follows: TGTGCCAGCAGCGTGGGGACAGGGGGCGGCGAAAAACTGTTTTTT. The full variable domain, with the rest looked up from reference TRBV9 and TRBJ1-4, is DSGVTQTPKHLITATGQRVTLRCSPRSGDLSVYWYQQSLDQGLQFLIQYYNGEERAKGNILERFSAQQFPDLHSELNLSSLELGDSALYFCASSVGTGGGEKLFFGSGTQLSVL.

The V and J genes are TRBV7-3 and TRBJ1-1, with 7 bases aligning to TRBD1. The CDR3 consists of 13 residues. Trimming at V came to 5 bases and at J to 5 bases, leaving 5 bases not matched to a gene. Germline CDR1 SGHTA, CDR2 FQGTGA. CDR3: CASSRDSSTEAFF. For the CDR3, the DNA is TGTGCCAGCAGCAGGGACAGCTCAACTGAAGCTTTCTTT.

The V call is TRBV23-1, the J call TRBJ2-5, with no clear D. TRBV23-1 falls under the ORF class, with uncertain function. The V end lost 4 bases, the J end lost 6 bases, and 6 bases lay between the germline ends. CDR3 size: 11 residues. In nucleotides, the CDR3 is TGCGCCAGCAGTCGGAGAAAGACCCAGTACTTC. It yields the protein CASSRRKTQYF.

This chain joins TRBV7-9 and TRBJ2-1; 7 nucleotides match TRBD1. Germline-derived CDR1 and CDR2 are SEHNR and FQNEAQ (reference sequence). This CDR3 comprises 16 residues. The ends lost 1 base at V and 0 bases at J; junction bases unmatched: 3. CDR3 amino acids: CASSLGPGGSYNEQFF. The CDR3 DNA follows: TGTGCCAGCAGCTTAGGCCCAGGGGGCTCCTACAATGAGCAGTTCTTC.

The V call is TRBV6-4, the J call TRBJ1-1; D gene unclear. Germline CDR1 is MRHNA and CDR2 is SNTAGT. The CDR3 spans 13 residues. Trimming removed 3 bases at V and 5 bases at J, with 10 bases between. The CDR3 protein is CASSEGLETEAFF. CDR3 sequence (DNA): TGTGCCAGCAGTGAAGGACTGGAGACTGAAGCTTTCTTT.

The table lists this clone with a few counts. The rearrangement uses TRBV30 and TRBJ2-7; 9 bases line up with TRBD2. CDR1 is GTSNPN, CDR2 SVGIG, per germline (reference sequence). The CDR3 loop spans 14 amino acids. V lost 3 bases to trimming and J lost 6 bases; unmatched junction nucleotides: 9. The CDR3 is CAWRTLREGAEQYF. DNA for the CDR3: TGTGCCTGGAGGACTTTGCGGGAGGGTGCCGAGCAGTACTTC.

The rearrangement joins TRBV9 to TRBJ2-5; possible D gene TRBD1, 6 bases. Looked up from germline, CDR1 is SGDLS and CDR2 is YYNGEE. V lost 3 bases, J lost 7 bases, and 16 bases lay in between. The CDR3 covers 14 residues. In nucleotides, the CDR3 is TGTGCCAGCAGCGGAACCGGGACACCCGGGACCCAGTACTTC. Amino acid sequence: CASSGTGTPGTQYF.

The chain carries TRBV7-2 and TRBJ1-5; D not resolved. V lost 2 bases and J 6 bases, leaving 8 bases between the germline ends. Germline loops: CDR1 SGHTA, CDR2 FQGNSA. CDR3 length: 13 amino acids. Here the CDR3 DNA reads TGTGCCAGCAGCTTACGTGGGAGTCAGCCCCAGCATTTT. It specifies CASSLRGSQPQHF. The whole variable domain, filled in from reference TRBV7-2 and TRBJ1-5, reads GAGVSQSPSNKVTEKGKDVELRCDPISGHTALYWYRQSLGQGLEFLIYFQGNSAPDKSGLPSDRFSAERTGGSVSTLTIQRTQQEDSAVYLCASSLRGSQPQHFGDGTRLSIL.

The chain has TRBV5-1 and TRBJ1-2; 9 nucleotides match TRBD1. Germline V CDR1 and CDR2: SGHRS, YFSETQ. V gave up 5 bases and J gave up 7 bases; unmatched junction bases: 9. CDR3 size: 14 residues. Here the CDR3 reads CASSIEDRGTGYTF. CDR3 nucleotides: TGCGCCAGCAGTATAGAGGACAGGGGTACTGGCTACACCTTC.

The V gene is TRBV7-8, the J gene TRBJ2-7, with D possibly TRBD1 on 6 matching bases. The CDR3 totals 17 residues. V shed 9 bases and J shed 5 bases, with 29 bases lying between them. Germline CDR1 and CDR2: SGHVS and FQNEAQ. CDR3 nucleotide sequence: TGTGCCAGTACCAGGGGATTCTCACCCCCAACCCTCCACGAGCAGTACTTC. Its protein product is CASTRGFSPPTLHEQYF.

The genes are TRBV4-2 and TRBJ2-2; TRBD2 matches 14 bases. Germline V gene sequence: CDR1 LGHNA, CDR2 YNFKEQ. The J segment lost 7 bases and the V segment lost 4 bases, leaving 8 bases of the junction unmatched. The CDR3 is made up of 17 amino acids. The CDR3 bases are TGTGCCAGCAGCCCGGGACTAGCGGGAGAGGCTGGCGGGGAGCTGTTTTTT. Its translation: CASSPGLAGEAGGELFF.

The V gene is TRBV9, the J gene TRBJ1-4; tentatively, D is TRBD1 (5 bases). The CDR3 loop spans 16 amino acids. Per germline, CDR1 SGDLS and CDR2 YYNGEE. V was clipped by 0 bases and J by 7 bases, with 16 bases between them. The CDR3 DNA reads as TGTGCCAGCAGCGTAGCTACCGAGCAGGGAGGTGAAAAACTGTTTTTT. This sequence encodes CASSVATEQGGEKLFF.

The rearrangement links TRBV7-8 to TRBJ1-6, with D tentatively TRBD1 (5 bases). This CDR3 comprises 14 residues. The germline V gene has CDR1 SGHVS and CDR2 FQNEAQ. V was trimmed by 3 bases and J by 7 bases, leaving 10 bases between them. CDR3 protein: CASSLRQRNSPLHF. DNA of the CDR3: TGTGCCAGCAGCTTGCGACAGAGAAATTCACCCCTCCACTTT.

V and J are TRBV12-3 or TRBV12-4 and TRBJ1-2; no reliable D call. The V gene lost 6 bases and the J gene lost 4 bases, with 9 bases spanning the gap. The CDR3 is 12 residues long. The CDR3 nucleotides read TGTGCCAGCAGCAGGAACAGCTATGGCTACACCTTC. Encoded protein: CASSRNSYGYTF.

The gene calls are TRBV4-3 and TRBJ1-2, with 8 bases identical to TRBD1. Per germline, CDR1 LGHNA and CDR2 YSLEER. This CDR3 has 19 amino acids. V dropped 2 bases and J dropped 4; count of bases not matched to a gene: 18. The CDR3 sequence: CASSQLPGTGNKGGYGYTF. The CDR3 DNA is TGCGCCAGCAGCCAACTTCCAGGGACAGGCAACAAAGGGGGCTATGGCTACACCTTC.

The V and J genes are TRBV4-2 and TRBJ1-6; 7 bases agree with TRBD1. Germline CDR1 LGHNA, CDR2 YNFKEQ. The CDR3 runs 16 residues. The V segment lost 0 bases and the J segment 5 bases; nucleotides outside the gene matches: 4. CDR3 bases: TGTGCCAGCAGCCAAGATCCGGGACAGCATAATTCACCCCTCCACTTT. It is translated as CASSQDPGQHNSPLHF.